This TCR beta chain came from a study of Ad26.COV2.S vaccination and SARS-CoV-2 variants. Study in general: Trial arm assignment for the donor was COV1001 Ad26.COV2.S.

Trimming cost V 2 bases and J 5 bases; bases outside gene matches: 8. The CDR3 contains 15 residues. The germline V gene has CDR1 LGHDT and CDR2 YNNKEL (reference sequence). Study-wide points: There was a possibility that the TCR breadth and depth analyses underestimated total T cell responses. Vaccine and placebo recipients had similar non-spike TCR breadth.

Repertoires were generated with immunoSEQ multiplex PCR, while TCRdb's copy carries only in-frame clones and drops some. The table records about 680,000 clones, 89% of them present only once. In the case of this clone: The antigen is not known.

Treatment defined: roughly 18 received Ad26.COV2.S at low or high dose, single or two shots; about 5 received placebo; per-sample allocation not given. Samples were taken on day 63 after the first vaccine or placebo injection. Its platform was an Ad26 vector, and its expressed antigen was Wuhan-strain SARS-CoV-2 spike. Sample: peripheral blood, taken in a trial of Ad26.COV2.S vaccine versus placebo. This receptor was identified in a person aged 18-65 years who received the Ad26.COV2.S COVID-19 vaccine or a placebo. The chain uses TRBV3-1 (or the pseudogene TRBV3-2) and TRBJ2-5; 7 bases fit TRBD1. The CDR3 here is CASSQLQGRKETQYF. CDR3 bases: TGTGCCAGCAGCCAACTACAGGGGAGAAAGGAGACCCAGTACTTC.